One and the same sample provided the 30 T cell receptor beta chains below, sequenced in a study of response to subunit inactivated influenza vaccine. TCRdb used MiXCR to reprocess the RT-PCR reads, holding one entry per CDR3 protein. The sample has some 570,000 distinct CDR3 sequences, around 11% seen once. These same records also appear under a second study, on T cells expressing NK-cell markers. That source reports: Scientists made TCR beta cDNA using 5'RACE template switching with UMIs.

The specimen was PBMCs from blood, collected on the day of vaccination. The receptors originated from a man in his fifties or sixties who received an inactivated influenza vaccine.

The chain links TRBV6-5 to TRBJ2-3, with D perhaps given as TRBD1 or TRBD2 (6 bases each). Trimming pared 2 bases from V and 3 bases from J, leaving 18 bases between. Germline CDR1 MNHEY, CDR2 SVGAGI. The CDR3 spans 17 residues. The CDR3 spells CASSYPGGLGRTDTQYF. Here the CDR3 DNA reads TGTGCCAGCAGTTACCCCGGGGGCCTCGGGAGAACAGATACGCAGTATTTT.

In its sample, this clonotype was seen a few times. The rearrangement joins TRBV4-1 to TRBJ1-4; possible D gene TRBD1, 5 bases. The CDR3 loop spans 17 amino acids. Trimming removed 1 base from V and 0 bases from J, with 12 bases in between. Germline V gives CDR1 MGHRA, CDR2 YSYEKL. The CDR3 protein is CASSQGYPGSTNEKLFF. CDR3 DNA: TGCGCCAGCAGCCAAGGGTACCCAGGGTCAACTAATGAAAAACTGTTTTTT.

The table lists this clonotype with a few counts. The J gene is TRBJ2-1, the V gene TRBV4-3; no firm D call. Germline CDR1 and CDR2: LGHNA and YSLEER. V was clipped by 1 base and J by 6 bases, with 19 bases between them. The CDR3 spans 17 residues. CDR3 nucleotides: TGCGCCAGCAGCCAAGCCCCGGGCCCTAACGGCCCCAATGAGCAGTTCTTC. It specifies CASSQAPGPNGPNEQFF.

This clonotype was counted a few times. The chain joins TRBV24-1 to TRBJ2-3, with 13 bases aligning to TRBD2. There are 16 residues in the CDR3. The V and J ends lost 7 bases and 3 bases, in that order; junction bases with no gene match: 6. CDR1 is KGHDR, CDR2 SFDVKD, per germline. For the CDR3, the DNA is TGTGCCACCAGCCCTTGGACTAGCGGGGGAACAGATACGCAGTATTTT. It is translated as CATSPWTSGGTDTQYF.

There are a few counts of this clonotype. The chain links TRBV28 to TRBJ2-3; TRBD2 agrees at 8 bases. CDR1 and CDR2 (germline): MDHEN, SYDVKM. J lost 2 bases, V lost 5 bases, and 9 bases had no gene match. This CDR3 has 16 amino acids. CDR3 loop: CASSPRGSGDTDTQYF. The CDR3 DNA is TGTGCCAGCAGTCCCCGGGGTAGCGGGGACACAGATACGCAGTATTTT.

V gene TRBV2 combines with J gene TRBJ2-5; 10 bases align to TRBD2. Unmatched junction bases numbered 9, after V lost 11 bases and J lost 3 bases. The germline CDR1 and CDR2 sequences are SNHLY and FYNNEI. The CDR3 sequence is 14 residues long. In DNA, the CDR3 is TGTGCCGGATTCGTAGCGGGGGGCGAAGAGACCCAGTACTTC. Its protein product is CAGFVAGGEETQYF.

Only one count was recorded for this clonotype. At one of its ends the junction is not consistent with the germline gene, which may arise from a read error. The chain recombines TRBV6-5 with TRBJ2-7; 7 nucleotides align to TRBD2. Germline loops: CDR1 MNHEY, CDR2 SVGAGI. There are 17 residues in the CDR3. The CDR3 loop reads CASTYSAAGVPRYEQYF. DNA of the CDR3: TGTGCCAGCACTTACTCAGCCGCGGGAGTGCCCCGTTACGAGCAGTACTTC.

The gene calls are TRBV18 and TRBJ2-3; 9 bases map to TRBD1. In germline, CDR1 is KGHSH, CDR2 LQKENI. Trimming at V came to 6 bases and at J to 3 bases, leaving 7 bases not matched to a gene. The CDR3 consists of 15 residues. The DNA of the CDR3 is TGTGCCAGCTCTACCGGGACAGGGCTTACAGATACGCAGTATTTT. Amino acids: CASSTGTGLTDTQYF. The full variable domain, with the rest looked up from reference TRBV18 and TRBJ2-3, is NAGVMQNPRHLVRRRGQEARLRCSPMKGHSHVYWYRQLPEEGLKFMVYLQKENIIDESGMPKERFSAEFPKEGPSILRIQQVVRGDSAAYFCASSTGTGLTDTQYFGPGTRLTVL.

There are a few counts of this clonotype. The V gene is TRBV7-2, the J gene TRBJ2-3; D not certain. V lost 5 bases and J lost 6, with 18 bases in between. This CDR3 region has 15 residues. Germline V gene lookup returns CDR1 SGHTA and CDR2 FQGNSA. This chain's CDR3 is CASSGRTAARDTQYF. In nucleotides, the CDR3 is TGTGCCAGCAGCGGACGGACCGCCGCGAGGGATACGCAGTATTTT.

The chain combines TRBV20-1 with TRBJ2-7; 7 bases fit TRBD2. Germline trimming cut 3 bases from V and 3 bases from J; bases unmatched to any gene: 11. There are 15 residues in the CDR3. Germline V gene lookup returns CDR1 DFQATT and CDR2 SNEGSKA (reference sequence). CDR3 amino acids: CSARLPGGLIYEQYF. The CDR3 region has the DNA TGCAGTGCTAGGCTCCCGGGGGGTCTGATCTACGAGCAGTACTTC.

The chain combines TRBV12-3 or TRBV12-4 with TRBJ2-2; 11 bases agree with TRBD2. V dropped 5 bases and J dropped 3; count of bases not matched to a gene: 8. The CDR3 contains 17 residues. The CDR3 sequence: CASSALAGGFYTGELFF. Written as DNA, the CDR3 is TGTGCCAGCAGTGCCCTAGCGGGGGGATTCTACACCGGGGAGCTGTTTTTT.

The sample holds a few counts of this clonotype. J is TRBJ1-4 and V is TRBV5-1; 7 bases fit TRBD1. J gave up 6 bases and V 6 bases, and 8 bases lay outside the gene matches. CDR3 length: 14 amino acids. Looked up from germline, CDR1 is SGHRS and CDR2 is YFSETQ. Written as DNA, the CDR3 is TGCGCCAGCAAGCACCTCGACAGGGATGAAAAACTGTTTTTT. Its protein product is CASKHLDRDEKLFF.

This clonotype appeared a few times. This rearrangement joins TRBV4-2 to TRBJ1-4; tentatively, D is TRBD1 (5 bases). Germline V gene sequence: CDR1 LGHNA, CDR2 YNFKEQ. CDR3 length equals 16 residues. Trimming took off 0 bases at V and 5 bases at J, with 13 bases between the two ends. The DNA of the CDR3 is TGTGCCAGCAGCCAAGATCCCGCAGGGCTCAATGAAAAACTGTTTTTT. Translation: CASSQDPAGLNEKLFF.

This clonotype was seen a handful of times. V gene TRBV28 combines with J gene TRBJ2-7, with D possibly TRBD2 on 6 matching bases. The V gene's germline CDR1 is MDHEN and CDR2 SYDVKM. The CDR3 has 16 residues. Between the trimmed V and J ends, which lost 5 bases and 0 bases, there was a span of 17 bases. CDR3 in amino acids: CASSKLGGSSSYEQYF. Here the CDR3 DNA reads TGTGCCAGCAGTAAACTCGGGGGATCTAGCTCCTACGAGCAGTACTTC.

This clonotype was seen a handful of times. The V call is TRBV12-3 or TRBV12-4, the J call TRBJ2-2; TRBD1 agrees at 7 bases. This CDR3 is 18 amino acids long. V dropped 3 bases and J dropped 1; count of bases not matched to a gene: 11. CDR3 in DNA: TGTGCCAGCAGTTTCGTTCCTTACAGGGGTGAGAACACCGGGGAGCTGTTTTTT. It encodes CASSFVPYRGENTGELFF.

The chain joins TRBV7-9 to TRBJ2-7; 8 bases align to TRBD2. Germline V gene sequence: CDR1 SEHNR, CDR2 FQNEAQ (reference sequence). V was pared by 1 base and J by 0 bases, with 2 bases of the junction left unmatched. CDR3 size: 15 residues. CDR3 in amino acids: CASSLGREASYEQYF. CDR3 nucleotide sequence: TGTGCCAGCAGCTTAGGGCGGGAGGCCTCCTACGAGCAGTACTTC.

This clonotype occurred many times. The chain links TRBV4-3 to TRBJ2-7, with 10 bases that match TRBD1. The CDR3 covers 16 residues. Germline CDR1 reads LGHNA; CDR2 reads YSLEER. V lost 0 bases to trimming and J lost 4 bases; unmatched junction nucleotides: 6. CDR3 protein: CASSQEGTGAYYEQYF. Here the CDR3 DNA reads TGCGCCAGCAGCCAAGAGGGGACAGGGGCGTATTACGAGCAGTACTTC.

This clonotype was observed a few times. The chain combines TRBV5-1 with TRBJ1-1, with a possible D match to TRBD1 (5 bases). The CDR3 has 14 amino acids. Germline V gives CDR1 SGHRS, CDR2 YFSETQ. V shed 1 base and J shed 3 bases, with 10 bases lying between them. CDR3 sequence reads: CASSLTQGDTEAFF. The CDR3 DNA reads as TGCGCCAGCAGCTTGACGCAGGGTGACACTGAAGCTTTCTTT.

The gene calls are TRBV20-1 and TRBJ2-5; the D gene is possibly TRBD2 (6 bases). With 3 bases removed from V and 1 base from J, the gap between germline ends came to 15 bases. Germline V gene data show CDR1 as DFQATT and CDR2 as SNEGSKA (reference sequence). This CDR3 is built from 15 residues. The CDR3 spells CSASAAGSIQETQYF. CDR3 bases: TGCAGTGCTAGCGCTGCGGGGTCTATCCAAGAGACCCAGTACTTC.

This clonotype was observed many times. The chain recombines TRBV14 with TRBJ2-2, with D hard to call. Germline CDR1 and CDR2: SGHDN and FVKESK. The CDR3 is made up of 15 amino acids. V was cut by 4 bases and J by 4 bases, with 13 bases left in between. DNA for the CDR3: TGTGCCAGCAGCCTAGGTGGAGTAGGCACCGGGGAGCTGTTTTTT. Its protein product is CASSLGGVGTGELFF.

This clonotype was counted only a few times. This rearrangement joins TRBV27 to TRBJ1-6, with 7 bases aligning to TRBD1. J lost 10 bases, V lost 8 bases, and 8 bases had no gene match. This CDR3 contains 13 residues. Germline V CDR1 and CDR2: MNHEY, SMNVEV (reference sequence). CDR3 nucleotides: TGTGCCAGCCGTGACAGGGAAAGATCACCCCTCCACTTT. Residues: CASRDRERSPLHF.

The chain employs TRBV2 and TRBJ2-1; the match to TRBD2 covers 12 bases. The CDR3 is 14 amino acids. Germline V gene sequence: CDR1 SNHLY, CDR2 FYNNEI. V lost 6 bases, J lost 9 bases, and 6 bases stayed unmatched. CDR3 region: CASRTSGSPGEQFF. CDR3 DNA: TGTGCCAGCAGGACTAGCGGGAGTCCCGGTGAGCAGTTCTTC.

The rearrangement joins TRBV29-1 to TRBJ2-7; D possibly corresponds to TRBD1 (5 bases). Germline values: CDR1 SQVTM, CDR2 ANQGSEA. The CDR3 totals 11 residues. Trimming took 6 bases from V and 2 from J, leaving 8 bases between them. The CDR3 reads CSVSRAYEQYF. Written as DNA, the CDR3 is TGCAGCGTGAGCAGGGCCTACGAGCAGTACTTC.

This clonotype was observed a handful of times. V is TRBV6-1 and J is TRBJ1-1; TRBD1 matches 7 bases. Germline values: CDR1 MNHNS, CDR2 SASEGT. The CDR3 is 13 residues long. With V trimmed by 5 bases and J by 8 bases, 8 bases remained unmatched. The CDR3 reads CASSIGTELEAFF. DNA for the CDR3: TGTGCCAGCAGTATTGGGACAGAGTTAGAAGCTTTCTTT.

The V and J genes are TRBV11-2 and TRBJ1-2; 7 bases are a match to TRBD1. The CDR3 spans 14 residues. Germline V gene data show CDR1 as SGHAT and CDR2 as FQNNGV. With V trimmed by 0 bases and J by 10 bases, 8 bases remained unmatched. The CDR3 is CASSLERGGIDYTF. The CDR3 region has the DNA TGTGCCAGCAGCTTAGAACGAGGGGGCATTGACTACACCTTC.

In its sample, this clonotype was seen a few times. The V call is TRBV7-9, the J call TRBJ2-7, with 11 bases identical to TRBD1. There are 15 residues in the CDR3. J lost 7 bases, V lost 4 bases, and 9 bases had no gene match. From germline, CDR1 is SEHNR and CDR2 FQNEAQ (reference sequence). The chain's CDR3 is CASSSAGQGAGEQYF. For the CDR3, the DNA is TGTGCCAGCAGCTCAGCAGGACAGGGGGCTGGTGAGCAGTACTTC.

This clonotype was observed a handful of times. The CDR3 nucleotides read TGTGCCAGCAGTGGGGACAGGGGAACTAATGAAAAACTGTTTTTT. It is translated as CASSGDRGTNEKLFF. J is TRBJ1-4 and V is TRBV25-1; TRBD1 aligns across 10 bases. Germline CDR1 is MGHDK and CDR2 is SYGVNS. Trimming took 4 bases from V and 1 from J; bases not matched to a gene: 0. The CDR3 length is 15 residues.

This clonotype showed up just a few times. The chain is built from TRBV5-1 and TRBJ2-1; 7 bases map to TRBD2. The CDR3 runs to 16 residues. The germline V gene encodes CDR1 SGHRS and CDR2 YFSETQ. V lost 0 bases to trimming and J lost 4 bases; unmatched junction nucleotides: 7. The CDR3 nucleotides are TGCGCCAGCAGCTTGGTGGCTAGCGGCCTTTACAATGAGCAGTTCTTC. It encodes CASSLVASGLYNEQFF.

V usage is TRBV6-2 or TRBV6-3 and J usage is TRBJ2-7, with TRBD2 matching over 13 bases. CDR3 size: 16 residues. J gave up 0 bases and V 6 bases, and 5 bases lay outside the gene matches. Germline V gene data show CDR1 as MNHEY and CDR2 as SVGEGT. CDR3 in DNA: TGTGCCAGCAGGAAAGGACTAGCGGGGGCCTCCTACGAGCAGTACTTC. It translates to CASRKGLAGASYEQYF.

In nucleotides, the CDR3 is TGTGCCAGCAGCTTAGTTTCGGGTGGCGGTGCCGGGGAGCTGTTTTTT. The encoded protein is CASSLVSGGGAGELFF. The chain combines TRBV7-2 with TRBJ2-2; D not resolved. CDR1 SGHTA and CDR2 FQGNSA come from the germline V gene. V lost 1 base, J lost 6 bases, and 15 bases lay in between. This CDR3 is 16 amino acids long.